This T cell receptor (beta chain) was captured by sequencing in a study of blood T cell repertoires in COVID-19 (dated by TCRdb to 2019 to 2021). At the level of the whole study: The collaborator samples originated in the United States, Italy and Spain and spanned the acute and convalescent phases of COVID-19. The prospective study material was composed of cDNA or gDNA derived from T cells, B-cell-depleted T cells, or PBMCs. Deeply sampled blood TCRbeta repertoires from subjects exposed to, actively infected with, or recovered from COVID-19 were included in the dataset. The repertoires were made available in a free public database intended to serve as a resource for research on the immune response to SARS-CoV-2. Samples came from the ongoing ImmuneRACE study (first 160 participants) plus 1,254 subjects from 6 global collaborators. The sample metadata nearly always contained a de-identified subject ID, COVID-19 status, age in years and sex. HLA class I and class II types, where available, came from metadata supplied by the sample provider rather than from assay-based typing. Study-level results and caveats: The amount of clinical and demographic metadata varied by source and participant and was provided uncurated.

Samples from volunteer blood donors who had recovered from COVID-19 were contributed by a second Seattle source. Each collaborating institution followed its own protocols to collect whole blood in K2EDTA tubes. For TCRbeta analysis, collaborators shipped samples in one of three forms: frozen whole blood, isolated PBMCs, or DNA extracted from either of those sample types. The immunoSEQ Assay, a bias-controlled multiplex PCR, was used to amplify TCRbeta CDR3 regions from genomic DNA. In the paper's pipeline: The number of nucleated cells in each sample was estimated by amplification of reference gene primers within the assay. To quantify the absolute abundance of each unique TCRbeta CDR3 rearrangement, sequence reads were collapsed and filtered. For each sample, productive Simpson clonality was calculated as the square root of Simpson's diversity index over productive rearrangements. TCRdb obtained this table from immuneACCESS and retained in-frame rearrangements with V and J assigned. These tables miss some clones; where compared with another copy, unresolved V genes account for less than half of the shortfall, and the remainder is unexplained. V and J calls and clone size are those listed in that table; D and trimming were worked out from the DNA. The sample yields a few hundred thousand clones; approximately 82% were counted once. In total, the top ten clones hold around 1.5% of the sample.

Counted from cysteine to phenylalanine, this CDR3 has 15 amino acids. The CDR3 DNA has 45 bases and is translated from base 1. CDR1 and CDR2 are drawn from the germline V gene: SGHRS, YFSETQ. Trimming at the junction amounts to 0 bases on V and 6 bases on J, and the germline ends lie 12 bases apart. This clone was detected only a few times. Its antigen is unknown. No base qualities exist here, and no much larger clone lies one base off it. This chain is built from TRBV5-1 and TRBJ2-2; a tentative D match to TRBD1 spans 5 bases. The sample was peripheral blood. The source is a middle-aged woman who had recovered from COVID-19. CDR3 protein: CASSLEGEDSGELFF. The DNA sequence follows: TGCGCCAGCAGCTTGGAAGGGGAAGATTCCGGGGAGCTGTTTTTT. With the portions outside the CDR3 filled from the reference TRBV5-1 and TRBJ2-2 genes, the complete variable region becomes KAGVTQTPRYLIKTRGQQVTLSCSPISGHRSVSWYQQTPGQGLQFLFEYFSETQRNKGNFPGRFSGRQFSNSRSEMNVSTLELGDSALYLCASSLEGEDSGELFFGEGSRLTVL.